The source of this T cell receptor (beta chain) is a study of Ad26.COV2.S vaccination and SARS-CoV-2 variants. Treatment denoted: about 20 received Ad26.COV2.S at low or high dose, single or two shots; about five received placebo; per-sample allocation not given. Material that was analyzed had been drawn on day 63 after the first vaccine or placebo injection. Clones were read by immunoSEQ multiplex PCR, and TCRdb kept only the in-frame ones, dropping some. The sample holds a few hundred thousand clones; around 82% are singletons and the top ten take around 7%. There are 15 residues in the CDR3. In germline, CDR1 is LGHNA, CDR2 YNFKEQ. V shed 1 base and J shed 9 bases, with 19 bases lying between them.

Sequences were derived from peripheral blood, sampled in a trial of Ad26.COV2.S vaccine versus placebo. The chain employs TRBV4-2 and TRBJ2-7; D is possibly TRBD2 (6 bases). This TCR derives from a person between 18 and 60 years old who received the Ad26.COV2.S COVID-19 vaccine or a placebo. The CDR3 DNA is TGTGCCAGCAGCCAAGGCCTAGCGTCCCGGTGGGGGCAGTACTTC. This translates into CASSQGLASRWGQYF.